This T cell receptor (beta chain) was recorded in a study of human T cells and chemical hapten exposure. The sample's time point: patch test 3, about 24 weeks after DPC sensitization. Treatment specified: therapeutic diphenylcyclopropenone sensitization with weekly scalp DPC. In this sample, this clonotype turned up a few times. TCRdb reprocessed the RACE reads with MiXCR, giving one entry per CDR3 protein. The sample shows 150,000 to 200,000 distinct CDR3 sequences, 28% of them seen only once. CDR1 and CDR2 (germline): SEHNR, FQNEAQ (reference sequence). Germline trimming cut 5 bases from V and 0 bases from J; bases unmatched to any gene: 6. The CDR3 is made up of 15 amino acids.

The chain uses TRBV7-9 and TRBJ1-2; 7 nucleotides agree with TRBD1. This sequence originates from a woman under 30 with alopecia areata. Some clones in this sample may be carry-over from other donors' samples. The specimen was whole blood, collected in connection with sensitization to the hapten diphenylcyclopropenone (DPC). The CDR3 sequence: CASSSDREANYGYTF. The DNA of the CDR3 is TGTGCCAGCAGCAGCGACAGGGAAGCTAACTATGGCTACACCTTC.